The source of this T cell receptor (beta chain) is a study of regulatory T cells in long-lasting Graves disease. iRepertoire HTBI primers and Arm-PCR of CDR3 regions built TCR beta libraries. Per the study methods: Overall, samples carried roughly 60 TRBV and more than 13 TRBJ segments. TCRdb fed the multiplex PCR reads into MiXCR, producing one record per CDR3 protein. These V and J calls originate from TCRdb's pipeline instead of the authors' own analysis. The data show 500,000 or so distinct CDR3 sequences, roughly 15% seen once. The sample's time point: newly diagnosed GD, antithyroid drugs for less than 3 months. PBMC-extracted RNA yielded the TCR library. The CDR3 contains 17 residues. The ends lost 6 bases at V and 6 bases at J; junction bases unmatched: 13. Germline values: CDR1 MDHEN, CDR2 SYDVKM. In addition, the sample was reused for a study of T cells in Graves' hyperthyroidism and ophthalmopathy. That study adds: A model of 13 V-J features distinguished ophthalmopathy from stable hyperthyroidism.

The rearrangement joins TRBV28 to TRBJ2-3, with 12 positions matching TRBD2. Specimen: peripheral blood mononuclear cells (PBMCs), collected at new diagnosis, from a patient treated with antithyroid drugs. This TCR was recovered from a man between 35 and 55 years old with Graves disease. The chain's CDR3 is CASRDLRLAGAPDTQYF. The CDR3 DNA sequence: TGTGCCAGCAGAGATTTAAGACTAGCGGGAGCCCCCGATACGCAGTATTTT. Looking up the rest from reference TRBV28 and TRBJ2-3 gives the full variable domain: DVKVTQSSRYLVKRTGEKVFLECVQDMDHENMFWYRQDPGLGLRLIYFSYDVKMKEKGDIPEGYSVSREKKERFSLILESASTNQTSMYLCASRDLRLAGAPDTQYFGPGTRLTVL.